This T cell receptor beta chain was documented in a study of technical replicates of blood from a few donors. The data were produced by immunoSEQ multiplex PCR, yet TCRdb's version contains in-frame clones alone and is incomplete. The sample lists tens of thousands of clones, roughly 92% occurring once. The germline CDR1 and CDR2 sequences are SGHRS and YFSETQ. The CDR3 length is 17 residues. Trimming removed 8 bases from V and 1 base from J; junction bases left unmatched: 16. The clonotype originates from a human donor in good health. The sample was T cells isolated from PBMCs. The gene calls are TRBV5-1 and TRBJ2-7, with TRBD2 matching 9 bases. CDR3 sequence: CASREAVAGLASYEQYF. Written as DNA, the CDR3 is TGCGCCAGTCGCGAAGCAGTGGCGGGACTAGCTTCCTACGAGCAGTACTTC.